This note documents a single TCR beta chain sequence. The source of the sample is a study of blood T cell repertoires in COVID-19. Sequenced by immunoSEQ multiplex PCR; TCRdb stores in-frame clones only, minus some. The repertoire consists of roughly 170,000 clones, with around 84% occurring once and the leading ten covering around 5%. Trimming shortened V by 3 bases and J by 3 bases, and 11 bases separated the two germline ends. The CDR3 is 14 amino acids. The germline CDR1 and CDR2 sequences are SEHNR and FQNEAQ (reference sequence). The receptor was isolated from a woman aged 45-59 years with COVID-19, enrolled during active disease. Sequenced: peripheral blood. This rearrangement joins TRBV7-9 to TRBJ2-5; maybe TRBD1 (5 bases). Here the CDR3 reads CASSFLTAKETQYF. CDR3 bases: TGTGCCAGCAGCTTCCTGACAGCCAAAGAGACCCAGTACTTC.